This entry lists 22 T cell receptor beta chains sequenced from one sample in a study of spatial heterogeneity in lung cancer. TCRdb re-called the 5' RACE reads with MiXCR, one entry per CDR3 protein. In the table there are fewer than 40,000 distinct CDR3 sequences, around 7.2% of which are singletons. This sample's time point: sample taken at primary tumor resection. No cells were sorted before sequencing. The whole RNA sequenced was extracted from tumor, nontumor lung or frozen PBMC. Sequenced here: PBMCs, sampled at surgery. The receptors stem from a male donor with early-stage non-small cell lung cancer.

The V and J genes are TRBV6-2 or TRBV6-3 and TRBJ2-7, with 9 bases fitting TRBD1. CDR3 length: 15 amino acids. CDR1 MNHEY and CDR2 SVGEGT come from the germline V gene. V trimming: 9 bases; J trimming: 3 bases; junction bases outside the gene matches: 12. The CDR3 protein is CASRSGQGRVYEQYV. The CDR3 DNA reads as TGTGCCAGTAGATCGGGACAGGGAAGGGTCTACGAGCAGTACGTC.

V is TRBV20-1 and J is TRBJ2-3; no clear D gene. Germline V CDR1 and CDR2: DFQATT, SNEGSKA (reference sequence). This CDR3 is 10 amino acids long. Trimming took off 3 bases at V and 3 bases at J, with 1 base between the two ends. The chain's CDR3 is CSARTDTQYF. In DNA form, the CDR3 reads TGCAGTGCTAGGACAGATACGCAGTATTTT.

This sequence joins TRBV29-1 and TRBJ1-2, with 10 bases aligning to TRBD1. The CDR3 length is 14 residues. V gave up 5 bases and J gave up 3 bases; unmatched junction bases: 6. Germline V gene data show CDR1 as SQVTM and CDR2 as ANQGSEA. The CDR3 loop reads CSVSLDRGDYGYTF. CDR3 sequence (DNA): TGCAGCGTTTCCCTGGACAGGGGGGACTATGGCTACACCTTC.

The gene calls are TRBV20-1 and TRBJ2-3; D remains unclear. The length of the CDR3 is 12 residues. The V gene's germline CDR1 is DFQATT and CDR2 SNEGSKA (reference sequence). V was cut by 3 bases and J by 5 bases, with 9 bases left in between. CDR3 residues: CSASAHQDTQYF. As DNA, the CDR3 is TGCAGTGCTAGCGCACACCAAGATACGCAGTATTTT.

This clonotype was picked up many times. The V gene is TRBV7-2, the J gene TRBJ1-1; D unclear. Germline loops: CDR1 SGHTA, CDR2 FQGNSA. The CDR3 is made up of 13 amino acids. Trimming stripped 1 base from V and 5 bases from J, with 8 bases between. CDR3 nucleotides: TGTGCCAGCAGCTTAGTTTCCGAAACTGAAGCTTTCTTT. Encoded protein: CASSLVSETEAFF.

This clonotype occurred many times. The chain couples TRBV29-1 to TRBJ2-5; 8 nucleotides match TRBD2. The CDR3 sequence is 16 residues long. J gave up 3 bases and V 4 bases, and 13 bases lay outside the gene matches. Germline assignment: CDR1 SQVTM and CDR2 ANQGSEA. The CDR3 DNA follows: TGCAGCGTTGGAATCCGGACTAGCCTTCTTGAAGAGACCCAGTACTTC. It encodes CSVGIRTSLLEETQYF. Drawing the rest from reference TRBV29-1 and TRBJ2-5, the complete variable domain is SAVISQKPSRDICQRGTSLTIQCQVDSQVTMMFWYRQQPGQSLTLIATANQGSEATYESGFVIDKFPISRPNLTFSTLTVSNMSPEDSSIYLCSVGIRTSLLEETQYFGPGTRLLVL.

This clonotype was counted a few times. This chain links TRBV7-9 with TRBJ1-4, with 9 bases that match TRBD1. Germline values: CDR1 SEHNR, CDR2 FQNEAQ (reference sequence). The CDR3 length is 17 residues. The V and J ends lost 7 bases and 7 bases, in that order; junction bases with no gene match: 16. This chain's CDR3 is CASKSFSSGTGTEKLFF. DNA for the CDR3: TGTGCCAGCAAATCTTTCTCGTCCGGGACAGGGACTGAAAAACTGTTTTTT.

Many counts were recorded for this clonotype. The V gene is TRBV7-2, the J gene TRBJ1-1; D not resolved. Per the germline V gene, CDR1 is SGHTA and CDR2 is FQGNSA. This CDR3 has 13 amino acids. V was clipped by 0 bases and J by 0 bases, with 2 bases between them. CDR3 nucleotides: TGTGCCAGCAGCTTAGCTCTGAACACTGAAGCTTTCTTT. Translating gives CASSLALNTEAFF.

This clonotype was seen ten or more times. This chain uses TRBV7-9 with TRBJ1-5; possible D gene TRBD1, 5 bases. Looked up from germline, CDR1 is SEHNR and CDR2 is FQNEAQ (reference sequence). The CDR3 sequence is 14 residues long. With 3 bases removed from V and 6 bases from J, the gap between germline ends came to 12 bases. This chain's CDR3 is CASSFSGGSQPQHF. CDR3 coding DNA: TGTGCCAGCAGCTTCTCGGGGGGGAGTCAGCCCCAGCATTTT.

The V and J genes are TRBV7-2 and TRBJ1-6; weak D call: TRBD1 (5 bases). The V gene lost 2 bases and the J gene lost 0 bases, with 11 bases spanning the gap. Germline V CDR1 and CDR2: SGHTA, FQGNSA. This CDR3 contains 17 residues. For the CDR3, the DNA is TGTGCCAGCAGCTTAAGGGGCCCGAGCTCCTATAATTCACCCCTCCACTTT. Amino acids: CASSLRGPSSYNSPLHF.

The sample holds a few counts of this clonotype. The rearrangement uses TRBV20-1 and TRBJ2-7, with 8 bases matching TRBD2. Germline V gene sequence: CDR1 DFQATT, CDR2 SNEGSKA (reference sequence). The CDR3 has 14 residues. V dropped 6 bases and J dropped 0; count of bases not matched to a gene: 7. CDR3 loop: CSATGGGSSYEQYF. In DNA form, the CDR3 reads TGCAGTGCCACCGGGGGGGGTAGCTCCTACGAGCAGTACTTC.

Of note for this clonotype: This may stem from a read error, because a much larger clone lies one nucleotide away. The genes are TRBV9 and TRBJ2-1; 9 bases align to TRBD2. J was trimmed by 5 bases and V by 5 bases; bases with no gene match: 11. This CDR3 contains 16 residues. Germline V gene data show CDR1 as SGDLS and CDR2 as YYNGEE. The CDR3 coding sequence is TGTGCCAGCAGTCATTCCGGGTCTAGCGGGAACAATGAGCAGTTCTTC. Its translation is CASSHSGSSGNNEQFF.

The gene calls are TRBV3-1 and TRBJ2-2; 9 nucleotides match TRBD2. With V trimmed by 4 bases and J by 4 bases, 4 bases remained unmatched. Germline lookup yields CDR1 LGHDT and CDR2 YNNKEL (reference sequence). The CDR3 runs to 15 residues. CDR3 nucleotide sequence: TGTGCCAGCAGCCCGGGACTAGCAGTCACCGGGGAGCTGTTTTTT. This translates into CASSPGLAVTGELFF.

Many counts were recorded for this clonotype. The gene calls are TRBV20-1 and TRBJ1-4, with 8 bases aligning to TRBD1. The CDR3 spans 13 residues. The V segment lost 5 bases and the J segment 7 bases; nucleotides outside the gene matches: 6. CDR1 DFQATT and CDR2 SNEGSKA come from the germline V gene (reference sequence). CDR3 residues: CSAWTGQGEKLFF. In DNA form, the CDR3 reads TGCAGTGCTTGGACAGGGCAAGGTGAAAAACTGTTTTTT.

The table lists this clonotype with many counts. The chain combines TRBV5-1 with TRBJ1-5; the match to TRBD1 covers 8 bases. The V segment lost 1 base and the J segment 7 bases; nucleotides outside the gene matches: 4. Germline CDR1 SGHRS, CDR2 YFSETQ. This CDR3 comprises 14 residues. The CDR3 DNA sequence: TGCGCCAGCAGCTTGATGACAGGGGAGCAGCCCCAGCATTTT. The encoded protein is CASSLMTGEQPQHF.

This clonotype was recorded only once. The J gene is TRBJ2-5, the V gene TRBV11-3; 13 nucleotides align to TRBD2. The V gene's germline CDR1 is SGHNT and CDR2 YENEEA. The junction had 8 bases not matched to a gene; V was cut back by 5 bases and J by 5 bases. CDR3 length: 16 residues. The CDR3 DNA is TGTGCCAGCAGCCCAGGACTAGCGGGAGTTCAGGAGACCCAGTACTTC. This codes for CASSPGLAGVQETQYF.

The chain recombines TRBV7-2 with TRBJ2-3, with TRBD2 as a possible D gene (6 bases). This CDR3 comprises 17 residues. Germline V gene sequence: CDR1 SGHTA, CDR2 FQGNSA. The germline V and J ends were trimmed by 4 bases and 2 bases, with 19 bases remaining between them. Here the CDR3 DNA reads TGTGCCAGCAGCTGGGTCCCTAGCGCGGGGAACACAGATACGCAGTATTTT. It is translated as CASSWVPSAGNTDTQYF.

This clonotype was seen many times. The chain combines TRBV12-3 or TRBV12-4 with TRBJ1-6, with a weak D call TRBD1 (5 bases). This CDR3 is built from 15 residues. Trimming left V 5 bases short and J 7 bases short, with 15 bases between. The CDR3 DNA reads as TGTGCCAGCAGTCCCGACGGGGCGCGGAATTCACCCCTCCACTTT. It is translated as CASSPDGARNSPLHF.

There are a few counts of this clonotype. The genes are TRBV27 and TRBJ1-2; D gene ambiguous. The CDR3 is 15 residues long. V lost 2 bases and J lost 5, with 15 bases in between. Looked up from germline, CDR1 is MNHEY and CDR2 is SMNVEV (reference sequence). The CDR3 region has the DNA TGTGCCAGCAGTTTAACGTCGGCAGCTGCTTATGGCTACACCTTC. As protein: CASSLTSAAAYGYTF.

This clonotype was picked up many times. The rearrangement joins TRBV29-1 to TRBJ1-5, with a weak D call TRBD1 (5 bases). The CDR3 contains 12 residues. Trimming shortened V by 5 bases and J by 4 bases, and 9 bases separated the two germline ends. The V gene's germline CDR1 is SQVTM and CDR2 ANQGSEA. Here the CDR3 DNA reads TGCAGCGTTCGATGGGGGAATCAGCCCCAGCATTTT. As protein: CSVRWGNQPQHF.

This clonotype occurred many times. This chain connects TRBV7-8 to TRBJ1-1; D is unclear. The CDR3 runs 18 residues. The V and J ends lost 5 bases and 0 bases respectively, with 22 bases between them. Germline-derived CDR1 and CDR2 are SGHVS and FQNEAQ. The CDR3 reads CASSTYFVAGGVNTEAFF. DNA of the CDR3: TGTGCCAGCAGCACATATTTCGTCGCAGGTGGGGTGAACACTGAAGCTTTCTTT.

This clonotype was seen repeatedly, ten times or more. The V gene is TRBV4-3, the J gene TRBJ2-3, with D unclear. The CDR3 runs 12 residues. V lost 5 bases and J 8 bases, leaving 11 bases between the germline ends. Germline CDR1 and CDR2: LGHNA and YSLEER. The chain's CDR3 is CASSSRLGTQYF. Written as DNA, the CDR3 is TGCGCCAGCAGCTCTAGGTTGGGTACGCAGTATTTT.